This T cell receptor beta chain is from a study of human T cells and chemical hapten exposure. For the study at large: Patients, chiefly female, had alopecia areata, totalis or universalis.

TCRdb recomputed calls from the RACE reads with MiXCR, one row per CDR3 protein. The data show some 84,000 distinct CDR3 sequences, less than 11% seen once. This clonotype showed up many times. The time point denotes: patch test 2, 6 weeks after DPC sensitization. Treatment of the sample: therapeutic diphenylcyclopropenone sensitization with weekly scalp DPC. Participating donors were patients with alopecia, aged 18 to 70 years, considered appropriate candidates for DPC. The clonotype was recovered from a woman in her forties or fifties with alopecia areata. Some clones in this sample may be carry-over from other donors' samples. This material consisted of whole blood, taken in connection with sensitization to the hapten diphenylcyclopropenone (DPC).

This chain's CDR3 is CASRGTDGETGELFF. For the CDR3, the DNA is TGTGCCAGCAGGGGGACGGACGGGGAGACCGGGGAGCTGTTTTTT. The chain uses TRBV2 and TRBJ2-2; D tentatively reads TRBD1 or TRBD2 (5 bases each). Germline-derived CDR1 and CDR2 are SNHLY and FYNNEI. Trimming removed 6 bases at V and 5 bases at J, with 16 bases between. The CDR3 is 15 residues long.